These 31 T cell receptor beta chains share one sample of origin, sequenced in a study of CD8+CD57+ T cells in acquired aplastic anemia. Genomic DNA served as template for TCR beta VDJ and CDR3 profiling. TCRdb ran MiXCR on the reads and lists one entry per CDR3 protein. The data contain roughly 200,000 distinct CDR3 sequences, 63% of them singletons. It was patients with CD8+CD57+ cell expansion by flow cytometry who were chosen for sequencing. What was sequenced was sorted CD4+, CD8+, or CD8+CD57+ T cells (not recorded which) from PBMCs. These TCRs come from a human donor with aplastic anemia.

This chain links TRBV20-1 with TRBJ2-7, with D unclear. The CDR3 has 11 amino acids. Germline V lookup: CDR1 DFQATT, CDR2 SNEGSKA (reference sequence). Deletions cut 1 base from V and 5 bases from J, with 6 bases between. In DNA form, the CDR3 reads TGCAGTGCTAGAGCAGGAGACGAGCAGTACTTC. Translated: CSARAGDEQYF.

The chain combines TRBV20-1 with TRBJ2-3; D perhaps matches TRBD2 (6 bases). This CDR3 has 11 residues. Looked up from germline, CDR1 is DFQATT and CDR2 is SNEGSKA (reference sequence). CDR3 sequence: CTARGTDTQYF. CDR3 nucleotide sequence: TGCACCGCCCGGGGGACAGATACGCAGTATTTT.

The genes are TRBV5-1 and TRBJ2-1, with 8 positions matching TRBD2. CDR1 is SGHRS, CDR2 YFSETQ, per germline. This CDR3 is 15 amino acids long. After removal of 0 bases from V and 4 bases from J, the junction contained 3 bases not matched to a gene. In nucleotides, the CDR3 is TGCGCCAGCAGCTTGGGACGGGGGGGATACAATGAGCAGTTCTTC. It specifies CASSLGRGGYNEQFF.

This clonotype was seen a few times. V gene TRBV20-1 combines with J gene TRBJ1-5; a weak D match, TRBD1 (6 bases). CDR1 is DFQATT, CDR2 SNEGSKA, per germline (reference sequence). V lost 3 bases and J lost 1, with 13 bases in between. This CDR3 region has 15 residues. The CDR3, as DNA: TGCAGTGCTAGGTGGGGGGCGGGGAGCAATCAGCCCCAGCATTTT. Its protein is CSARWGAGSNQPQHF.

This clonotype was counted at least ten times. The chain couples TRBV6-5 to TRBJ1-1; 7 bases fit TRBD1. The CDR3 spans 17 residues. J lost 0 bases, V lost 6 bases, and 13 bases had no gene match. Germline CDR1 and CDR2: MNHEY and SVGAGI. CDR3 sequence: CASSLLRQGPMNTEAFF. DNA for the CDR3: TGTGCCAGCAGCTTACTTAGACAGGGCCCTATGAACACTGAAGCTTTCTTT.

Ten or more counts support this clonotype. This chain uses TRBV2 with TRBJ2-7; D is unresolved. This CDR3 contains 14 residues. The germline gives CDR1 SNHLY, CDR2 FYNNEI. The V and J ends lost 1 base and 2 bases respectively, with 9 bases between them. In DNA form, the CDR3 reads TGTGCCAGCAGTGAAGGACGAACTACCTACGAGCAGTACTTC. It encodes CASSEGRTTYEQYF.

The genes are TRBV7-9 and TRBJ1-2, with TRBD1 as a possible D gene (5 bases). The CDR3 contains 14 residues. The germline CDR1 and CDR2 sequences are SEHNR and FQNEAQ (reference sequence). Trimming left V 6 bases short and J 0 bases short, with 11 bases between. Written as DNA, the CDR3 is TGTGCCAGCAGGGGGGGGAGCCCTAACTATGGCTACACCTTC. This encodes CASRGGSPNYGYTF.

The rearrangement uses TRBV10-3 and TRBJ1-6; 9 nucleotides align to TRBD1. With 4 bases clipped from V and 8 bases from J, the junction kept 9 bases outside the gene matches. CDR1 and CDR2 (germline): ENHRY, SYGVKD. The CDR3 is made up of 16 amino acids. The CDR3 sequence is CAISGLGTGKDSPLHF. The CDR3 nucleotides read TGTGCCATCAGTGGACTAGGGACAGGGAAGGATTCACCCCTCCACTTT.

The V gene is TRBV20-1, the J gene TRBJ2-7; 8 nucleotides match TRBD1. CDR1 DFQATT and CDR2 SNEGSKA come from the germline V gene (reference sequence). Germline trimming cut 7 bases from V and 1 base from J; bases unmatched to any gene: 9. The CDR3 is 14 residues long. The CDR3 region has the DNA TGCAGTGGAGGGGGACAGGATGATTCCTACGAGCAGTACTTC. Translation gives CSGGGQDDSYEQYF.

The chain has TRBV7-2 and TRBJ1-1, with 10 bases that match TRBD1. There are 17 residues in the CDR3. CDR1 SGHTA and CDR2 FQGNSA come from the germline V gene. The V segment lost 4 bases and the J segment 0 bases; nucleotides outside the gene matches: 8. In DNA form, the CDR3 reads TGTGCCAGCAGCTCACTACCGGGACAGGGGATGAACACTGAAGCTTTCTTT. Its translation is CASSSLPGQGMNTEAFF. The full variable domain, in which reference TRBV7-2 and TRBJ1-1 provide the parts outside the CDR3, is GAGVSQSPSNKVTEKGKDVELRCDPISGHTALYWYRQSLGQGLEFLIYFQGNSAPDKSGLPSDRFSAERTGGSVSTLTIQRTQQEDSAVYLCASSSLPGQGMNTEAFFGQGTRLTVV.

This clonotype showed up many times. CDR3 bases: TGCGCCAGCAGCTTGGAGCTTGGGGGCACAGATACGCAGTATTTT. Protein: CASSLELGGTDTQYF. The V call is TRBV5-1, the J call TRBJ2-3; unclear D gene. Germline loops: CDR1 SGHRS, CDR2 YFSETQ. The V end lost 0 bases, the J end lost 1 base, and 9 bases lay between the germline ends. This CDR3 region has 15 residues.

The chain has TRBV20-1 and TRBJ1-1; D is perhaps TRBD1 (5 bases). The CDR3 covers 15 residues. Deletions cut 3 bases from V and 1 base from J, with 15 bases between. Germline CDR1 is DFQATT and CDR2 is SNEGSKA (reference sequence). The CDR3 is CSASFGQGPNTEAFF. DNA for the CDR3: TGCAGTGCTAGCTTTGGTCAGGGCCCGAACACTGAAGCTTTCTTT.

Worth noting for this clonotype: A read error is possible here, since a much larger clone lies one base away. Because it lacks the conserved phenylalanine or tryptophan at the end, this CDR3 is likely a read error. The gene calls are TRBV9 and TRBJ1-6; 9 bases agree with TRBD1. The CDR3 contains 16 residues. CDR1 and CDR2 from the germline V gene are SGDLS and YYNGEE. V lost 4 bases to trimming and J lost 5 bases; unmatched junction nucleotides: 7. This CDR3 is CASSLTQGAHNSPLHL. In nucleotides, the CDR3 is TGTGCCAGCAGCTTAACACAGGGGGCGCATAATTCACCCCTCCACCTT.

The chain recombines TRBV19 with TRBJ1-1; 7 bases align to TRBD1. CDR1 and CDR2 (germline): LNHDA, SQIVND (reference sequence). The CDR3 loop spans 15 amino acids. With 3 bases clipped from V and 0 bases from J, the junction kept 4 bases outside the gene matches. CDR3 bases: TGTGCCAGTAGTATGGGACAGACAATGAACACTGAAGCTTTCTTT. Protein sequence: CASSMGQTMNTEAFF.

The chain joins TRBV19 to TRBJ1-1, with 7 positions matching TRBD1. With 2 bases clipped from V and 1 base from J, the junction kept 4 bases outside the gene matches. This CDR3 has 15 residues. Per germline, CDR1 LNHDA and CDR2 SQIVND (reference sequence). CDR3 in DNA: TGTGCCAGTAGTATAACCGGGACAGAGAACACTGAAGCTTTCTTT. Amino acid sequence: CASSITGTENTEAFF. The variable domain in full, completed from reference TRBV19 and TRBJ1-1, reads DGGITQSPKYLFRKEGQNVTLSCEQNLNHDAMYWYRQDPGQGLRLIYYSQIVNDFQKGDIAEGYSVSREKKESFPLTVTSAQKNPTAFYLCASSITGTENTEAFFGQGTRLTVV.

To note about this clonotype: Since a much larger clone is just one base distant, this may be a read error. The V call is TRBV4-1, the J call TRBJ1-5, with D unclear. CDR3 size: 16 residues. Looked up from germline, CDR1 is MGHRA and CDR2 is YSYEKL. V lost 1 base to trimming and J lost 0 bases, with 10 bases between them. CDR3 DNA: TGCGCCAGCAGCCAAGCGGGATGCAGTAGCAATCAGCCCCAGCATTTT. Amino acids: CASSQAGCSSNQPQHF.

The chain is built from TRBV7-6 and TRBJ2-1; D remains unclear. Trimming took off 1 base at V and 8 bases at J, with 12 bases between the two ends. The CDR3 spans 14 residues. Germline V gene lookup returns CDR1 SGHVS and CDR2 FNYEAQ. This chain's CDR3 is CASSLDLRAHEQFF. The CDR3 DNA is TGTGCCAGCAGCTTAGACCTCCGAGCACATGAGCAGTTCTTC.

This clonotype was observed a few times. V gene TRBV20-1 combines with J gene TRBJ2-3, with D possibly TRBD2 on 6 matching bases. CDR1 is DFQATT and CDR2 is SNEGSKA in the germline V gene (reference sequence). The CDR3 contains 14 residues. V gave up 6 bases and J gave up 7 bases, with 20 bases separating them. CDR3 DNA: TGCAGTGCCCGGGACGTCCTTGGAGGGAATACGCAGTATTTT. Translated, it gives CSARDVLGGNTQYF.

In this sample, this clonotype turned up many times. The chain uses TRBV2 and TRBJ1-1; 7 bases fit TRBD1. CDR3 length: 14 residues. The germline V gene has CDR1 SNHLY and CDR2 FYNNEI. The J segment lost 1 base and the V segment lost 7 bases, leaving 6 bases of the junction unmatched. The CDR3 sequence is CASNRQGGNTEAFF. The CDR3 region has the DNA TGTGCCAGCAACCGACAGGGTGGGAACACTGAAGCTTTCTTT.

This clonotype was seen many times. The chain employs TRBV10-1 and TRBJ1-1; unclear D gene. The CDR3 is made up of 14 amino acids. CDR1 is WNHNN and CDR2 is SYGVQD in the germline V gene (reference sequence). V shed 3 bases and J shed 4 bases, with 12 bases lying between them. The CDR3 DNA is TGCGCCAGCAGTGAAGAGGCGATGAGCACTGAAGCTTTCTTT. This sequence encodes CASSEEAMSTEAFF.

V is TRBV5-1 and J is TRBJ2-7; 9 bases align to TRBD1. This CDR3 is built from 15 residues. With V trimmed by 7 bases and J by 1 base, 9 bases remained unmatched. CDR1 is SGHRS and CDR2 is YFSETQ in the germline V gene. The CDR3 sequence: CASQLQGQGSYEQYF. The CDR3 nucleotides are TGCGCCAGCCAACTACAGGGACAGGGTTCCTACGAGCAGTACTTC. Looking up the rest from reference TRBV5-1 and TRBJ2-7 gives the full variable domain: KAGVTQTPRYLIKTRGQQVTLSCSPISGHRSVSWYQQTPGQGLQFLFEYFSETQRNKGNFPGRFSGRQFSNSRSEMNVSTLELGDSALYLCASQLQGQGSYEQYFGPGTRLTVT.

The chain employs TRBV7-9 and TRBJ1-3; D might be TRBD1 (5 bases). Germline V CDR1 and CDR2: SEHNR, FQNEAQ (reference sequence). The CDR3 is made up of 15 amino acids. CDR3 sequence reads: CARSRDGGSGNTIYF. The CDR3 nucleotides are TGTGCTCGCTCTAGGGACGGCGGATCTGGAAACACCATATATTTT.

A remark on this clonotype: One end of the junction fails to match germline, which may point to a read error. The chain has TRBV15 and TRBJ1-1, with D possibly being TRBD1 (6 bases). The CDR3 contains 13 residues. Germline assignment: CDR1 LNHNV and CDR2 YYDKDF (reference sequence). In nucleotides, the CDR3 is TGTGCCACCAGCAGAGATAAGCAGGGGAAAGCCTTCTTT. Protein sequence: CATSRDKQGKAFF.

The table lists this clonotype with many counts. The J gene is TRBJ1-5, the V gene TRBV5-6, with unresolved D. CDR3 length: 14 residues. Germline V lookup: CDR1 SGHDT, CDR2 YYEEEE. Trimming took off 2 bases at V and 0 bases at J, with 6 bases between the two ends. The DNA of the CDR3 is TGTGCCAGCAGCTTTCGGGTTAGCAATCAGCCCCAGCATTTT. Translating it yields CASSFRVSNQPQHF.

The genes are TRBV7-2 and TRBJ2-7; TRBD2 matches at 7 bases. The CDR3 sequence is 14 residues long. The J segment lost 2 bases and the V segment lost 5 bases, leaving 6 bases of the junction unmatched. The germline V gene has CDR1 SGHTA and CDR2 FQGNSA. CDR3 sequence reads: CASSTSSGPYEQYF. CDR3 nucleotides: TGTGCCAGCAGCACTTCTAGCGGACCCTACGAGCAGTACTTC.

Ten or more counts support this clonotype. This sequence joins TRBV2 and TRBJ2-2; D perhaps matches TRBD1 (6 bases). Germline loops: CDR1 SNHLY, CDR2 FYNNEI. This CDR3 is 16 amino acids long. V was pared by 7 bases and J by 1 base, with 16 bases between. Here the CDR3 DNA reads TGTGCCAGCACCATTACAGGGTACCGGAACACCGGGGAGCTGTTTTTT. Protein: CASTITGYRNTGELFF.

This clonotype was seen at least ten times. The chain carries TRBV6-5 and TRBJ2-5; D may correspond to TRBD1 or TRBD2 (5 bases each). Germline CDR1 reads MNHEY; CDR2 reads SVGAGI. Trimming took off 0 bases at V and 2 bases at J, with 19 bases between the two ends. The length of the CDR3 is 18 residues. CDR3 sequence reads: CASSYSPSRGGGQETQYF. The CDR3 DNA follows: TGTGCCAGCAGTTACTCACCCTCACGCGGTGGGGGACAAGAGACCCAGTACTTC.

This clonotype was observed at least ten times. V is TRBV20-1 and J is TRBJ2-7; D gene uncertain. Deletions cut 1 base from V and 0 bases from J, with 13 bases between. This CDR3 has 15 residues. CDR1 and CDR2 (germline): DFQATT, SNEGSKA (reference sequence). The CDR3 region has the DNA TGCAGTGCTAGAGGCCTTATGCTGAGCTCCTACGAGCAGTACTTC. It yields the protein CSARGLMLSSYEQYF.

V and J are TRBV7-6 and TRBJ2-5, with no clear D. This CDR3 spans 14 amino acids. Germline assignment: CDR1 SGHVS and CDR2 FNYEAQ. Trimming pared 0 bases from V and 5 bases from J, leaving 10 bases between. The CDR3 nucleotides read TGTGCCAGCAGCTTAGCGGTTGGCCCTGAGACCCAGTACTTC. It codes for CASSLAVGPETQYF.

V usage is TRBV7-8 and J usage is TRBJ2-5; tentatively, D is TRBD2 (7 bases). CDR1 and CDR2 (germline): SGHVS, FQNEAQ. The CDR3 runs to 15 residues. V was pared by 1 base and J by 5 bases, with 14 bases between. The CDR3 bases are TGTGCCAGCAGCTTAGACGGGGGGCGCGGTGAGACCCAGTACTTC. It translates to CASSLDGGRGETQYF.

This clonotype was counted at least ten times. V and J are TRBV19 and TRBJ2-7; tentatively, D is TRBD2 (5 bases). Trimming removed 5 bases at V and 0 bases at J, with 8 bases between. The CDR3 has 13 residues. CDR1 and CDR2 (germline): LNHDA, SQIVND (reference sequence). The CDR3 sequence is CASSAGISYEQYF. The CDR3 region has the DNA TGTGCCAGTAGTGCCGGGATCTCCTACGAGCAGTACTTC.